These T cell receptor beta chains were read from a single sample in a study of T cells in Graves' hyperthyroidism and ophthalmopathy. Each CDR3 protein gets one entry after TCRdb re-called the multiplex PCR reads with MiXCR. The table lists about 380,000 distinct CDR3 sequences, less than 20% of them singletons. Source material: blood. Source of these receptors: a man aged 18 to 29 with Graves' ophthalmopathy. The CDR3 runs from the conserved cysteine through the conserved F or W. A D gene is named only where the DNA matches it firmly. Some rows have no size entry. The others give once, few or many, or a class for an expanded clone.

V gene	J gene	D gene	clone size	CDR3 DNA	CDR3 protein
TRBV11-2	TRBJ2-1	-	many	TGTGCCAGCAGCTTAGTGTTGCAAAATGAGCAGTTCTTC	CASSLVLQNEQFF
TRBV7-2	TRBJ1-5	-	many	TGTGCCAGCAGCCGTACCAATCAGCCCCAGCATTTT	CASSRTNQPQHF
TRBV5-6	TRBJ1-5	-	few	TGTGCCAGCAGCTTGGGGGGGACTCCTTATAGCAATCAGCCCCAGCATTTT	CASSLGGTPYSNQPQHF
TRBV6-2/TRBV6-3	TRBJ2-4	-	once	TGTGCCAGCAGAGCTGCGGGACCAGCCAAAAACATTCAGTACTTC	CASRAAGPAKNIQYF
TRBV7-3	TRBJ2-1	TRBD2	few	TGTGCCAGCAGCATAGGGGTGGCGGGGGGCCCCAGCAATGAGCAGTTCTTC	CASSIGVAGGPSNEQFF
TRBV2	TRBJ2-5	TRBD2	many	TGTGCCAGCAGTGATGTTTTAGCGGGGGGGCCCCAGTACTTC	CASSDVLAGGPQYF
TRBV20-1	TRBJ1-2	-	few	TGCAGTGCTCAGCCAGGAAGACTCTATGGCTACACCTTC	CSAQPGRLYGYTF
TRBV18	TRBJ2-3	-	-	TGTGCCAGCTCACCACAAGATTTTAGCACAGATACGCAGTATTTT	CASSPQDFSTDTQYF
TRBV28	TRBJ2-1	-	many	TGTGCCAGCACGCACGGGGGCCCATACAATGAGCAGTTCTTC	CASTHGGPYNEQFF
TRBV9	TRBJ2-7	TRBD1	-	TGTGCCAGCAGCGCCTCGACAGGGTCAATGGGGGAGCAGTACTTC	CASSASTGSMGEQYF
TRBV29-1	TRBJ2-7	-	few	TGCAGCGGTGTGGGTCAACGGACGTTCGGCTCCTACGAGCAGTACTTC	CSGVGQRTFGSYEQYF
TRBV9	TRBJ2-7	TRBD1	few	TGTGCCAGCAGCCTAGGGACAGGTGTGGGCGAGCAGTACTTC	CASSLGTGVGEQYF
TRBV20-1	TRBJ1-5	TRBD1	-	TGCAGTGCTAGAGGGGACAGGGAAACTCAGCCCCAGCATTTT	CSARGDRETQPQHF
TRBV27	TRBJ1-1	-	many	TGTGCCAGCAGTTTATCGGGAGGGATGAACACTGAAGCTTTCTTT	CASSLSGGMNTEAFF
TRBV27	TRBJ2-1	-	-	TGTGCCAGCAGCCCCGGGGGCTCCTACAATGAGCAGTCCTTC	CASSPGGSYNEQSF
TRBV6-1	TRBJ2-3	-	few	TGTGCCAGCAGTCTAAACCGACAGGTCACAGATACGCAGTATTTT	CASSLNRQVTDTQYF
TRBV25-1	TRBJ2-1	-	few	TGTGCCAGCAGTGTCCCTCGGGGAGCTTTTTACAATGGGCAGTTCTTC	CASSVPRGAFYNGQFF
TRBV11-2	TRBJ2-7	-	many	TGTGCCAGCAGCCTAACCTATGGGGGAGAGCAGTACTTC	CASSLTYGGEQYF
TRBV6-5	TRBJ2-1	-	-	TGTGCCAGCAGTTACGTCGGGGCCGGGTCCTACAATGAGCAGTTCTTC	CASSYVGAGSYNEQFF
TRBV29-1	TRBJ2-7	TRBD1	-	TGCAGCGTCAGACAGGGACCCACTTCTACCTACGAGCAGTACTTC	CSVRQGPTSTYEQYF
TRBV11-2	TRBJ2-5	TRBD2	many	TGTGCCAGCAGCATAGGGACTAGCGGGGCCGAGACCCAGTACTTC	CASSIGTSGAETQYF
TRBV5-1	TRBJ2-1	TRBD1	-	TGCGCCAGCAGCCAGGGGACAGACGAATTCTACAATGAGCAGTTCTTC	CASSQGTDEFYNEQFF
TRBV6-1	TRBJ1-5	-	few	TGTGCCAGCAGGGGGGCCGGGGGGAGCAATCAGCCCCAGCATTTT	CASRGAGGSNQPQHF
TRBV25-1	TRBJ2-7	TRBD1	-	TGTGCCAGCAGTGAGCCGGGACAGGGCTACGAGCAGTACTTC	CASSEPGQGYEQYF
TRBV20-1	TRBJ2-7	TRBD2	many	TGCAGTGCGACCCCTCCCAGCGGGGGCTCCTACGAGCAGTACTTC	CSATPPSGGSYEQYF
TRBV6-1	TRBJ1-1	TRBD1	many	TGTGCCAGCAGGAGAGGACAGGGTAACACTGAAGCTTTCTTT	CASRRGQGNTEAFF
TRBV5-1	TRBJ2-7	-	few	TGCGCCAGCAGCTTGGCCAGCAGGGCCTACGAGCAGTACTTC	CASSLASRAYEQYF
TRBV5-6	TRBJ1-2	TRBD1	once	TGTGCCAGCAGCTTGGAGGAGGGGGCGCCTAACTATGGCTACACCTTC	CASSLEEGAPNYGYTF
TRBV7-8	TRBJ1-5	-	many	TGTGCCAGCAGCTCAGGGTTTGGCAATCAGCCCCAGCATTTT	CASSSGFGNQPQHF
TRBV13	TRBJ2-3	-	-	TGTGCCAGCAGCACCGACGGGGGAGATACGCAGTATTTT	CASSTDGGDTQYF
TRBV4-1	TRBJ2-3	-	-	TGCGCCAGCAGCCAAGATCCCGGAAGAACAGATACGCAGTATTTT	CASSQDPGRTDTQYF
TRBV27	TRBJ1-2	TRBD1	-	TGTGCCAGCAGTTTCTCAACCCAGGGGGCACTTAACTATGGCTACACCTTC	CASSFSTQGALNYGYTF
TRBV6-1	TRBJ2-1	TRBD2	many	TGTGCCAGCAGGGCTAGCGGGGACTACAATGAGCAGTTCTTC	CASRASGDYNEQFF
TRBV11-1	TRBJ1-1	-	many	TGTGCCAGCAGCTTCTCCGGAAGGTCTGAAGCTTTCTTT	CASSFSGRSEAFF
TRBV9	TRBJ1-1	-	many	TGTGCCAGCAGCGTAGGCTCAGGGACCCCTGAAGCTTTCTTT	CASSVGSGTPEAFF
TRBV11-2	TRBJ1-2	-	-	TGTGCCAGCAGCTCACAGCCTGCGGATGGCTACACCTTC	CASSSQPADGYTF
TRBV12-3/TRBV12-4	TRBJ1-1	-	many	TGTGCCAGCAGTTTAAGAAAGGGTCCCCTGCGATCTAACACTGAAGCTTTCTTT	CASSLRKGPLRSNTEAFF
TRBV5-8	TRBJ2-5	-	many	TGTGCCAGCAGCTTGGTGACAGAAGAGACCCAGTACTTC	CASSLVTEETQYF
TRBV20-1	TRBJ2-4	-	-	TGCAGTGAGGCGGTTCTAGCCAAAAACATTCAGTACTTC	CSEAVLAKNIQYF
TRBV20-1	TRBJ2-1	TRBD2	-	TGCAGTGCTAGAGAAGGGATGCGGGGGGCCCGTAGTGAGCAGTTCTTC	CSAREGMRGARSEQFF
TRBV6-2/TRBV6-3	TRBJ2-7	-	many	TGTGCCAGCAGCCCCTGGGGCGAGAGAGAGCAGTACTTC	CASSPWGEREQYF
TRBV10-3	TRBJ2-7	TRBD2	-	TGTGCCATCAGTTCTAGTAGCGGGGGGCCAGGAGAGCAGTACTTC	CAISSSSGGPGEQYF
TRBV10-1	TRBJ1-6	TRBD1	many	TGCGCCAGCAGAGGACAGGGGACGTCACCCCTCCACTTT	CASRGQGTSPLHF
TRBV5-1	TRBJ1-1	-	-	TGCGCCAGCAGCCCCGGGAACCCCGGGAACACTGAAGCTTTCTTT	CASSPGNPGNTEAFF
TRBV15	TRBJ1-1	-	-	TGTGCCACTACTCATTCCAGGACACGCACTGAAGCTTTCTTT	CATTHSRTRTEAFF
TRBV9	TRBJ1-6	-	few	TGTGCCAGCAGCCTCGACTCCGGCTCACCCCTCCACTTT	CASSLDSGSPLHF
TRBV6-2/TRBV6-3	TRBJ1-5	TRBD1	-	TGTGCCAGCAGCCTGTTGTCAGGGGGCTCCAGGCAGCCCCAGCATTTT	CASSLLSGGSRQPQHF
TRBV19	TRBJ1-5	-	-	TGTGCCACCCAGGTGGGAGTTCATCAGCCCCAGCATTTT	CATQVGVHQPQHF
TRBV10-2	TRBJ2-2	-	few	TGCGCCAGCAGTGATGGTTTGACTAGCGGGGAGCTGTTTTTT	CASSDGLTSGELFF
TRBV10-2	TRBJ1-3	-	few	TGCGCCAGCCGCCGATCCCGGGACAATGGAAACACCATATATTTT	CASRRSRDNGNTIYF
TRBV18	TRBJ1-2	-	many	TGTGCCAGCTCACCAGCGGACAACTATGGCTACACCTTC	CASSPADNYGYTF
TRBV27	TRBJ2-7	-	few	TGTGCCAGCAGTTTATCCGACAGATCGGCGTTCTACGAGCAGTACTTC	CASSLSDRSAFYEQYF
TRBV20-1	TRBJ2-3	-	many	TGCAGTGCTAACCCCCCCAGCCGTAGCACAGATACGCAGTATTTT	CSANPPSRSTDTQYF